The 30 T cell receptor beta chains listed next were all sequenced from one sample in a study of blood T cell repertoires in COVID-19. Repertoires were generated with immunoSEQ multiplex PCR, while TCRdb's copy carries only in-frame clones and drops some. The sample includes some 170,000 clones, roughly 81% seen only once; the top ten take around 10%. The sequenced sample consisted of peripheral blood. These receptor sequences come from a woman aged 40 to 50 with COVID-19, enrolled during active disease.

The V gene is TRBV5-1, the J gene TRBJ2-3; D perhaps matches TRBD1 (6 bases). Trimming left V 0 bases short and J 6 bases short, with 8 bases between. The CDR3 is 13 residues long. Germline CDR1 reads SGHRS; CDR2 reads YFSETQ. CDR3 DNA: TGCGCCAGCAGCTTGGACAGGGACGATACGCAGTATTTT. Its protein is CASSLDRDDTQYF.

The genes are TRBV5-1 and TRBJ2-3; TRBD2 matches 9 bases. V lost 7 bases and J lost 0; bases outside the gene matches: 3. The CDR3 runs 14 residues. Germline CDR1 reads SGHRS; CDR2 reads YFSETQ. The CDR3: CASRLADSTDTQYF. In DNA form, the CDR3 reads TGCGCCAGCCGACTAGCGGACAGCACAGATACGCAGTATTTT.

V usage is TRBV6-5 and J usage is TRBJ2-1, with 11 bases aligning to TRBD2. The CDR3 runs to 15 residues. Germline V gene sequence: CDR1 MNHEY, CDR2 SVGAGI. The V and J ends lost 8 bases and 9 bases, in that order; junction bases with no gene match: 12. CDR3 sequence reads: CASEHSRGTSGEQFF. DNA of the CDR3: TGTGCCAGCGAACATTCTAGGGGGACTAGCGGTGAGCAGTTCTTC.

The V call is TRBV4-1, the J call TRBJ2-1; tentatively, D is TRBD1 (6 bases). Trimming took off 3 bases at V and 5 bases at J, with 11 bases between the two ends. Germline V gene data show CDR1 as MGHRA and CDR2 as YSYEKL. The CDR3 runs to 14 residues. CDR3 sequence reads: CASSQHRDNNEQFF. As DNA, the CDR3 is TGCGCCAGCAGCCAGCACCGGGACAACAATGAGCAGTTCTTC.

The CDR3 region is CASSPLPRGLGEKLFF. Written as DNA, the CDR3 is TGTGCCAGCAGTCCACTCCCCCGGGGTTTGGGAGAAAAACTGTTTTTT. The J gene is TRBJ1-4, the V gene TRBV27; no firm D call. The germline V gene has CDR1 MNHEY and CDR2 SMNVEV (reference sequence). CDR3 size: 16 residues. The V and J ends lost 5 bases and 8 bases respectively, with 21 bases between them.

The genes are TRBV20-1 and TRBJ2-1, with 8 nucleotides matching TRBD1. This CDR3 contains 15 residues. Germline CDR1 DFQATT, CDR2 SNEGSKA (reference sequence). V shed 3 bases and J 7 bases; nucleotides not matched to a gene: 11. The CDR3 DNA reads TGCAGTGCTAGTCCCTGGGACAGGCGGTTGAATGAGCAGTTCTTC. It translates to CSASPWDRRLNEQFF.

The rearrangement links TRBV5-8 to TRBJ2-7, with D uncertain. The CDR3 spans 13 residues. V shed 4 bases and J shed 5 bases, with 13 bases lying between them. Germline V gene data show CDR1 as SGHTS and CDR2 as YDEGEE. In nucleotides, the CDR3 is TGTGCCAGCAGCCCCCCGGCGGTTAACGAGCAGTACTTC. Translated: CASSPPAVNEQYF.

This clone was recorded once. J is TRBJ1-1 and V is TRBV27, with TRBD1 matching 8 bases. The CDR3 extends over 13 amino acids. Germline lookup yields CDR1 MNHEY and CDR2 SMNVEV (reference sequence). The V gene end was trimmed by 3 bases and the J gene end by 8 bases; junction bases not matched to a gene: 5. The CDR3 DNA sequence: TGTGCCAGCAGTTTTGGGACAGGCGCCGAAGCTTTCTTT. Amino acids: CASSFGTGAEAFF.

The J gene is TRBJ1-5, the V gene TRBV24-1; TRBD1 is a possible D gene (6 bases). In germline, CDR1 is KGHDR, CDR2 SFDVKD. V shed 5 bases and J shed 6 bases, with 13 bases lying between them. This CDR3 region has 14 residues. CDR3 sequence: CATSAAGDLQPQHF. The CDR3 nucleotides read TGTGCCACCAGTGCGGCAGGGGATCTTCAGCCCCAGCATTTT.

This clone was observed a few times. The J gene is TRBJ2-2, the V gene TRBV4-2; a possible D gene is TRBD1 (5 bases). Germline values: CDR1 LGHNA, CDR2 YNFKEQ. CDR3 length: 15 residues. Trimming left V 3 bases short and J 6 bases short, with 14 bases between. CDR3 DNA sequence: TGTGCCAGCAGCCACGCAGGGATGGCAGCCGGGGAGCTGTTTTTT. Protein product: CASSHAGMAAGELFF.

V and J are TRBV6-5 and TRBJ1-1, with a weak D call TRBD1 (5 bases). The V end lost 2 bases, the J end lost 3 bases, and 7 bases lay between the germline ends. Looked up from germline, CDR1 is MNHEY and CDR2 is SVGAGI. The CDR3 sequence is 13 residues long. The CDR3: CASSYMGHTEAFF. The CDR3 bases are TGTGCCAGCAGTTACATGGGGCACACTGAAGCTTTCTTT.

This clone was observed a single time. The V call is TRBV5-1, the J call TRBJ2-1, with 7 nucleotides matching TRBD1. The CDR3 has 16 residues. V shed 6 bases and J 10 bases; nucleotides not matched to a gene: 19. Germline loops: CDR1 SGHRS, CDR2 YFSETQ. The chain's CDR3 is CASTQGDGSRGFEQFF. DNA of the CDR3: TGCGCCAGCACCCAAGGCGACGGGTCCAGGGGGTTCGAGCAGTTCTTC.

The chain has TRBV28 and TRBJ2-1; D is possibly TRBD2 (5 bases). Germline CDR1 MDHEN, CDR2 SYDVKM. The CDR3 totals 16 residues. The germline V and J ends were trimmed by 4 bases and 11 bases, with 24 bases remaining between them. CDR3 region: CASSSSQRTLQFKQFF. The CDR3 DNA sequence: TGTGCCAGCAGTTCTTCCCAGCGGACCCTTCAATTTAAGCAGTTCTTC.

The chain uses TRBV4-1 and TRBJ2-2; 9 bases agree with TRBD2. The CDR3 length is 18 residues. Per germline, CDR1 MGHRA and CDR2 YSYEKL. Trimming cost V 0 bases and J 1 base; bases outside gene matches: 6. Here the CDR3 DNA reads TGCGCCAGCAGCCAAGATCTCAGGACTAGCGAGAACACCGGGGAGCTGTTTTTT. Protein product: CASSQDLRTSENTGELFF.

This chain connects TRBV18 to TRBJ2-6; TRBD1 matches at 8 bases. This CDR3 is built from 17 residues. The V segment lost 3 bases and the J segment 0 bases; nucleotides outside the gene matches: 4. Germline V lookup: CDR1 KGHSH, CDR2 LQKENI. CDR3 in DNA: TGTGCCAGCTCACCTACAGGGGGACGCTCTGGGGCCAACGTCCTGACTTTC. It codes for CASSPTGGRSGANVLTF.

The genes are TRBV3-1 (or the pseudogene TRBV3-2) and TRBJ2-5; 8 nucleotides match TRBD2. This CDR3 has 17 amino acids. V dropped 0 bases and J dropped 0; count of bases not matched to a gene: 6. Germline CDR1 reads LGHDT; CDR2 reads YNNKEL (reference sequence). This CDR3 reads CASSQDGPSGYQETQYF. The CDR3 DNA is TGTGCCAGCAGCCAAGACGGGCCTAGCGGGTACCAAGAGACCCAGTACTTC.

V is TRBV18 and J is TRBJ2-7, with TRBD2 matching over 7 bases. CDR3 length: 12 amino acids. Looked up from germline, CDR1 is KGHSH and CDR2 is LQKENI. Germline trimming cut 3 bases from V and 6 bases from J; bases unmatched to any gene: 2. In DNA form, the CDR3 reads TGTGCCAGCTCACCGGGACTATTCGAGCAGTACTTC. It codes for CASSPGLFEQYF.

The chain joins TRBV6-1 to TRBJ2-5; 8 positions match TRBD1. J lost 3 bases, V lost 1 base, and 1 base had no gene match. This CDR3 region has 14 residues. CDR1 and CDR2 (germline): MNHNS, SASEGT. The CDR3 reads CASSEDRGKETQYF. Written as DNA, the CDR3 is TGTGCCAGCAGTGAAGACAGGGGGAAAGAGACCCAGTACTTC.

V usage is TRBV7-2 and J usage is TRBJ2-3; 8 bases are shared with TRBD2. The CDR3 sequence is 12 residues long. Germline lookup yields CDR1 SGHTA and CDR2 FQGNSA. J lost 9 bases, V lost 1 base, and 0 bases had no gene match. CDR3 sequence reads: CASSLERGTQYF. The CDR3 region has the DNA TGTGCCAGCAGCTTAGAGCGGGGGACGCAGTATTTT.

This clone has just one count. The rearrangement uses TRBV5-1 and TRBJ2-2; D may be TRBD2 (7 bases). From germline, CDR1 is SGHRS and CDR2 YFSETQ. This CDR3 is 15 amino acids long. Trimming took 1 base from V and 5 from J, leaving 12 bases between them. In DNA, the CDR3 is TGCGCCAGCAGCTTGAGCAGGGGAGGGACCGGGGAGCTGTTTTTT. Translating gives CASSLSRGGTGELFF.

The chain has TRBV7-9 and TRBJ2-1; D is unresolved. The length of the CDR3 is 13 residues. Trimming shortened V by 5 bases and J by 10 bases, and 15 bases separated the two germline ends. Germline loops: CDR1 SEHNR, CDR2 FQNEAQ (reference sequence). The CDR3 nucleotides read TGTGCCAGCAGCCCCACCACAGATCCCGAGCAGTTCTTC. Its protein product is CASSPTTDPEQFF.

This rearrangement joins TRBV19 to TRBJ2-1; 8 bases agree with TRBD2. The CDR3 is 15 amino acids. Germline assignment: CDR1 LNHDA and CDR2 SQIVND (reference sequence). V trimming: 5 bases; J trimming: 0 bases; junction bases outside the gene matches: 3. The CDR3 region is CASSPAGGSYNEQFF. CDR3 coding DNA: TGTGCCAGTAGTCCGGCGGGAGGCTCCTACAATGAGCAGTTCTTC.

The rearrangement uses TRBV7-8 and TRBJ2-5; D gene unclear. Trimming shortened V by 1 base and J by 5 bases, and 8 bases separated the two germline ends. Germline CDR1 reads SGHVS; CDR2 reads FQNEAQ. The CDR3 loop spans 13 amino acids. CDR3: CASSLDPRETQYF. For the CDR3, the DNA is TGTGCCAGCAGCTTAGACCCCCGGGAGACCCAGTACTTC.

The CDR3 loop reads CASSLLGGIGDTQYF. In nucleotides, the CDR3 is TGTGCCAGCAGCTTACTAGGAGGGATAGGCGATACGCAGTATTTT. The rearrangement links TRBV7-3 to TRBJ2-3, with D possibly TRBD2 on 6 matching bases. Germline V gene sequence: CDR1 SGHTA, CDR2 FQGTGA. The CDR3 runs 15 residues. V was pared by 2 bases and J by 6 bases, with 15 bases between.

The CDR3 DNA follows: TGTGCCAGCAGCCCTCGACAGGGAAGTCAGCCCCAGCATTTT. This codes for CASSPRQGSQPQHF. This sequence joins TRBV5-8 and TRBJ1-5; the match to TRBD1 covers 7 bases. From germline, CDR1 is SGHTS and CDR2 YDEGEE. With 4 bases clipped from V and 6 bases from J, the junction kept 7 bases outside the gene matches. CDR3 size: 14 residues.

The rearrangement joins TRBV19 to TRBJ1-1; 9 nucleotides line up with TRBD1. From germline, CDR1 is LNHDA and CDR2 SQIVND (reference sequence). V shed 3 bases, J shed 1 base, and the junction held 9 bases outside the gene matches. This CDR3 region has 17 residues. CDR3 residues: CASSMFGTGLSNTEAFF. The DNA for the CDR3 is TGTGCCAGTAGTATGTTTGGGACAGGGCTATCGAACACTGAAGCTTTCTTT.

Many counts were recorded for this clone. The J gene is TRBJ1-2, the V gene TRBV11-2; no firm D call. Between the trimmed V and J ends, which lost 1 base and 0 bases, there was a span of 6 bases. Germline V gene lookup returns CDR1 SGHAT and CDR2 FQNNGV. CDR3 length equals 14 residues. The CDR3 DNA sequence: TGTGCCAGCAGCTTAGTTTCAGCTAACTATGGCTACACCTTC. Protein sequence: CASSLVSANYGYTF.

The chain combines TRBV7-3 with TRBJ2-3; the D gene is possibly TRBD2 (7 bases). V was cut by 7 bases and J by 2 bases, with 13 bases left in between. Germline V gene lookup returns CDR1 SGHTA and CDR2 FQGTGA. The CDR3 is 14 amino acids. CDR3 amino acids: CASTRGGPTDTQYF. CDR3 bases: TGTGCCAGCACCCGCGGGGGCCCCACAGATACGCAGTATTTT.

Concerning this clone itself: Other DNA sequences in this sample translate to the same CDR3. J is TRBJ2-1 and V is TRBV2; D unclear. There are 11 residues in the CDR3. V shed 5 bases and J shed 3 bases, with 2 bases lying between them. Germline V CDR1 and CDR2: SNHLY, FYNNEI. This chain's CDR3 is CASSYYNEQFF. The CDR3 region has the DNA TGTGCCAGCAGTTACTACAATGAGCAGTTCTTC. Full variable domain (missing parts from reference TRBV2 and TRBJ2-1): EPEVTQTPSHQVTQMGQEVILRCVPISNHLYFYWYRQILGQKVEFLVSFYNNEISEKSEIFDDQFSVERPDGSNFTLKIRSTKLEDSAMYFCASSYYNEQFFGPGTRLTVL.

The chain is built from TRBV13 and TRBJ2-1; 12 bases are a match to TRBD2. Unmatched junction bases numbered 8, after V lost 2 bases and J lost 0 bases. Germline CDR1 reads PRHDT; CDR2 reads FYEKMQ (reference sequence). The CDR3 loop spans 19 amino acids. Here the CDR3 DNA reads TGTGCCAGCAGCTTACTGACTAGCGGGAGAGGGGACTCCTACAATGAGCAGTTCTTC. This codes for CASSLLTSGRGDSYNEQFF.